This TCR beta chain appears in the sequencing data of a study of chemoradiotherapy in HPV16-positive cancers. CDR1 is SQVTM and CDR2 is ANQGSEA in the germline V gene. The length of the CDR3 is 14 residues. V lost 4 bases to trimming and J lost 4 bases, with 13 bases between them. Profiling relied on immunoSEQ multiplex PCR, and the TCRdb table lists in-frame clones only, not all of them. The data show roughly 19,000 clones, roughly 84% seen once. This TCR was recovered from a human donor with HPV-associated anogenital cancer. The sample consisted of blood, taken from a patient who underwent chemoradiotherapy. The rearrangement joins TRBV29-1 to TRBJ2-2; a weak D match, TRBD2 (6 bases). The CDR3 reads CSVVGGGLTGELFF. The CDR3 DNA reads TGCAGCGTTGTAGGTGGGGGACTCACCGGGGAGCTGTTTTTT.